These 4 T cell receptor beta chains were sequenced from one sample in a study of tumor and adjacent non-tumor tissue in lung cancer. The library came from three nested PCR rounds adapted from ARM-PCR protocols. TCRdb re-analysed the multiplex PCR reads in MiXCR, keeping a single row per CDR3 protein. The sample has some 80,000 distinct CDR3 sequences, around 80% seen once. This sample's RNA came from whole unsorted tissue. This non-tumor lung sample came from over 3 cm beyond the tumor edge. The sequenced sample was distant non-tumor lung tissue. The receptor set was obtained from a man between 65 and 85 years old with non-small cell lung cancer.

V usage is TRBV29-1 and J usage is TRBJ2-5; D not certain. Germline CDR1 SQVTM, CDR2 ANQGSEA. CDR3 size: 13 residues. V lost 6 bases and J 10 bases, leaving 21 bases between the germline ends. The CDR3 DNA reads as TGCAGCGTGGAAATGGGCGTGGAAAAGATCCAGTACTTC. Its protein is CSVEMGVEKIQYF.

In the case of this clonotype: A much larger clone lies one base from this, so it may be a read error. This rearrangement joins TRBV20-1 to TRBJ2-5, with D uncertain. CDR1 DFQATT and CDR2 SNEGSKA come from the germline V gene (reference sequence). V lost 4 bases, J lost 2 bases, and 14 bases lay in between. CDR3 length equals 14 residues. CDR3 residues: CSAIRPGAQETQYF. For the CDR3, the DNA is TGCAGTGCTATCAGGCCTGGCGCACAAGAGACCCAGTACTTC.

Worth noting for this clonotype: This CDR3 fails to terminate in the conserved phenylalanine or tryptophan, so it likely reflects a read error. The DNA for the CDR3 is TGTGCCACTTCGCGGGACTGGGACTACGAGCAGTACTTA. It encodes CATSRDWDYEQYL. The chain employs TRBV5-4 and TRBJ2-7; a possible D gene is TRBD2 (6 bases). There are 13 residues in the CDR3. V lost 9 bases, J lost 3 bases, and 16 bases lay in between. Germline CDR1 is SGHNT and CDR2 is YYREEE (reference sequence).

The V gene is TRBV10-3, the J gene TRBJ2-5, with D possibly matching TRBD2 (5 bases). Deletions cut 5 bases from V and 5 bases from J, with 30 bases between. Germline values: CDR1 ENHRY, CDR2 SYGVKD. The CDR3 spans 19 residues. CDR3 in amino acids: CAISTRPSTNVIAVETQYF. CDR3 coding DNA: TGTGCCATCAGTACTCGTCCTTCGACTAACGTAATTGCGGTGGAGACCCAGTACTTC.